Listed here are 9 T cell receptor beta chains from one sample, sequenced in a study of T-cell reconstitution after alpha-beta-depleted transplantation in children. Unique molecular identifiers were incorporated into the prepared TCRbeta library. TCRdb redid the calling of the PCR reads with MiXCR, one entry per CDR3 protein. There are approximately 300,000 distinct CDR3 sequences in the sample; around a tenth occur only once, and about 8% lies in the top ten. Sequencing used PBMCs, obtained before TCRalphabeta/CD19-depleted stem cell transplant. Every receptor here comes from a boy under three years old with acute myeloid leukemia, due to receive a stem cell transplant.

The sample holds many counts of this clonotype. CDR3 nucleotide sequence: TGTGCCAGCAGTTACTCGAAACTACATCAGTATTTT. Its translation is CASSYSKLHQYF. The chain couples TRBV6-6 to TRBJ2-3; D gene uncertain. Per germline, CDR1 MNHNY and CDR2 SVGAGI (reference sequence). This CDR3 spans 12 amino acids. The V and J ends lost 0 bases and 12 bases respectively, with 10 bases between them.

This clonotype was seen only a few times. This sequence joins TRBV28 and TRBJ2-2; 12 bases line up with TRBD2. The J segment lost 4 bases and the V segment lost 6 bases, leaving 9 bases of the junction unmatched. CDR3 length: 17 amino acids. The germline V gene encodes CDR1 MDHEN and CDR2 SYDVKM. In nucleotides, the CDR3 is TGTGCCAGCAGCCGACTAGCGGGAGTAGGGAGCACCGGGGAGCTGTTTTTT. Translated, it gives CASSRLAGVGSTGELFF.

This clonotype has only one observation. The V call is TRBV7-8, the J call TRBJ2-1; 9 bases are shared with TRBD1. This CDR3 is 16 amino acids long. With 1 base clipped from V and 6 bases from J, the junction kept 7 bases outside the gene matches. Germline CDR1 reads SGHVS; CDR2 reads FQNEAQ. CDR3 coding DNA: TGTGCCAGCAGCTTAGATGCCGGGACAGGGATCAATGAGCAGTTCTTC. Amino acids: CASSLDAGTGINEQFF.

This clonotype showed up many times. The V and J genes are TRBV9 and TRBJ2-2; D tentatively fits TRBD1 or TRBD2 (6 bases each). Germline V gives CDR1 SGDLS, CDR2 YYNGEE. V was cut by 0 bases and J by 4 bases, with 10 bases left in between. This CDR3 is 15 amino acids long. The CDR3 protein is CASSVGGGPTGELFF. DNA for the CDR3: TGTGCCAGCAGCGTAGGTGGGGGGCCCACCGGGGAGCTGTTTTTT.

This chain links TRBV30 with TRBJ2-3; maybe TRBD1 (6 bases). CDR1 is GTSNPN and CDR2 is SVGIG in the germline V gene (reference sequence). V dropped 3 bases and J dropped 2 bases, with 9 bases sitting between them. The CDR3 has 13 amino acids. CDR3 protein: CAWRGAITDTQYF. The CDR3 bases are TGTGCCTGGAGGGGGGCCATCACAGATACGCAGTATTTT.

At least ten counts were recorded for this clonotype. This rearrangement joins TRBV20-1 to TRBJ2-1; 13 positions match TRBD2. This CDR3 is built from 16 residues. V was pared by 3 bases and J by 14 bases, with 16 bases of the junction left unmatched. Germline V CDR1 and CDR2: DFQATT, SNEGSKA (reference sequence). The CDR3 here is CSASDLGTSGKEWEFF. CDR3 DNA sequence: TGCAGTGCTAGCGACCTGGGGACTAGCGGGAAGGAGTGGGAGTTCTTC.

This clonotype has more than one count but fewer than ten. The gene calls are TRBV12-5 and TRBJ2-7; 11 positions agree with TRBD1. The V gene's germline CDR1 is LGHNT and CDR2 FRNRAP. V dropped 5 bases and J dropped 6; count of bases not matched to a gene: 9. This CDR3 region has 15 residues. DNA of the CDR3: TGTGCTAGTGGTGATTCCGGGACAGGGGGATCCGAGCAGTACTTC. Protein sequence: CASGDSGTGGSEQYF.

Many counts were recorded for this clonotype. The rearrangement uses TRBV5-1 and TRBJ2-3; the D gene could be TRBD1 or TRBD2 (6 bases each). Between the trimmed V and J ends, which lost 1 base and 1 base, there was a span of 10 bases. Germline values: CDR1 SGHRS, CDR2 YFSETQ. The CDR3 contains 15 residues. CDR3 bases: TGCGCCAGCAGCTTGACCGGGGGCCGCACAGATACGCAGTATTTT. Its translation: CASSLTGGRTDTQYF.

This clonotype was observed a handful of times. J is TRBJ2-1 and V is TRBV7-6; D is possibly TRBD2 (6 bases). Germline V gives CDR1 SGHVS, CDR2 FNYEAQ. V was shortened by 3 bases and J by 4 bases, with 13 bases between the two germline ends. CDR3 length equals 15 residues. CDR3 bases: TGTGCCAGCAGCTTTGGTGGACTACGTTACAATGAGCAGTTCTTC. Its translation is CASSFGGLRYNEQFF.